The rows below give T cell receptor beta chains drawn from one sample of a study of blood T cell repertoires in COVID-19. The table came from immunoSEQ multiplex PCR; TCRdb's copy has only in-frame clones and leaves some out. The sample shows approximately 450,000 clones, 85% to 90% of them seen only once. Sequenced input: peripheral blood. The receptors derive from a woman in her twenties or thirties with acute or convalescent COVID-19. Each CDR3 is given with its conserved first and last residue. D genes are given only for firm matches. Not every row has a clone size; where given, it reads once, few, many or a size class.

V	D	J	size	CDR3	DNA
TRBV28	TRBD1	TRBJ1-5	-	CASSRGLQPQHF	TGTGCCAGCAGTAGGGGGCTTCAGCCCCAGCATTTT
TRBV19	-	TRBJ1-2	-	CASSIGGGNYGYTF	TGTGCCAGTAGTATCGGGGGAGGGAACTATGGCTACACCTTC
TRBV6-2/TRBV6-3	TRBD2	TRBJ2-3	-	CASSAVPAGSGTDTQYF	TGTGCCAGCAGTGCCGTCCCAGCGGGGAGCGGCACAGATACGCAGTATTTT
TRBV11-2	-	TRBJ2-7	once	CASSLDWSQNEQYF	TGTGCCAGCAGCTTAGATTGGTCCCAGAACGAGCAGTACTTC
TRBV19	TRBD2	TRBJ2-7	-	CASSISAGGPYEQYF	TGTGCCAGTAGTATTTCCGCGGGGGGACCCTACGAGCAGTACTTC
TRBV4-1	-	TRBJ1-2	-	CASSQDFRGYTF	TGCGCCAGCAGCCAAGATTTTCGTGGCTACACCTTC
TRBV6-5	-	TRBJ1-3	once	CASSSDFSGNTIYF	TGTGCCAGCAGTTCCGACTTCTCTGGAAACACCATATATTTT
TRBV12-3/TRBV12-4	-	TRBJ2-2	-	CASPSTSGELFF	TGTGCCAGCCCCTCGACTTCCGGGGAGCTGTTTTTT
TRBV5-1	-	TRBJ1-2	-	CASSLAEGGDYTF	TGCGCCAGCAGCTTGGCGGAAGGGGGGGACTACACCTTC
TRBV6-1	TRBD1	TRBJ2-7	-	CASSDRDSLLYEQYF	TGTGCCAGCAGTGACAGGGACAGCCTACTCTACGAGCAGTACTTC
TRBV11-2	TRBD2	TRBJ2-5	-	CASSLVVTSGETQYF	TGTGCCAGCAGCTTAGTTGTGACTAGCGGTGAGACCCAGTACTTC
TRBV27	-	TRBJ1-1	once	CASSLVWEAAEAFF	TGTGCCAGCAGTTTAGTCTGGGAGGCGGCTGAAGCTTTCTTT
TRBV4-1	-	TRBJ1-1	-	CASSQVLPINTEAFF	TGCGCCAGCAGCCAGGTACTACCAATTAACACTGAAGCTTTCTTT
TRBV28	TRBD1	TRBJ1-1	-	CASSFDRGAFF	TGTGCCAGCAGTTTTGACAGGGGAGCTTTCTTT
TRBV7-6	-	TRBJ2-2	-	CASSSRNGNTGELFF	TGTGCCAGCAGCTCTCGTAACGGTAACACCGGGGAGCTGTTTTTT
TRBV4-1	-	TRBJ2-1	-	CASSQASPAAEQFF	TGCGCCAGCAGCCAAGCGTCCCCGGCGGCTGAGCAGTTCTTC
TRBV11-1	TRBD1	TRBJ2-7	-	CASSQRQGNYEQYF	TGTGCCAGCAGCCAGAGACAGGGGAACTACGAGCAGTACTTC
TRBV6-6	TRBD1	TRBJ2-2	-	CASSQKAGTGNTGELFF	TGTGCCAGCAGTCAAAAAGCCGGGACAGGGAACACCGGGGAGCTGTTTTTT
TRBV2	-	TRBJ1-5	-	CASSDRYGNQPQHF	TGTGCCAGCAGTGATCGGTATGGCAATCAGCCCCAGCATTTT
TRBV9	-	TRBJ1-1	-	CASSPSGPAEAFF	TGTGCCAGCAGCCCGAGTGGGCCAGCTGAAGCTTTCTTT
TRBV5-1	-	TRBJ2-5	-	CASSFRPGGETQYF	TGCGCCAGCAGCTTCCGCCCGGGTGGGGAGACCCAGTACTTC
TRBV7-8	TRBD1	TRBJ1-3	once	CASSPDRGINTIYF	TGTGCCAGCAGCCCGGACAGGGGGATAAACACCATATATTTT
TRBV9	-	TRBJ1-1	-	CASSVGGENTEAFF	TGTGCCAGCAGCGTTGGGGGGGAGAACACTGAAGCTTTCTTT
TRBV13	TRBD1	TRBJ2-4	once	CASSLGLLDRGGNKNIQYF	TGTGCCAGCAGCTTAGGCCTGCTCGACAGGGGTGGTAACAAAAACATTCAGTACTTC
TRBV6-2/TRBV6-3	-	TRBJ1-2	once	CASSYQGNYGYTF	TGTGCCAGCAGTTACCAGGGAAACTATGGCTACACCTTC
TRBV11-2	-	TRBJ1-2	-	CASSLGQTETEGYTF	TGTGCCAGCAGCTTAGGGCAAACAGAGACAGAAGGCTACACCTTC
TRBV6-2/TRBV6-3	TRBD2	TRBJ2-1	-	CASSYREGGYNEQFF	TGTGCCAGCAGTTACCGGGAGGGGGGCTACAATGAGCAGTTCTTC
TRBV27	-	TRBJ2-1	-	CASRLTGTDEQFF	TGTGCCAGCAGGTTAACAGGTACGGATGAGCAGTTCTTC
TRBV28	-	TRBJ2-7	-	CASSFPDTGYYEQYF	TGTGCCAGCAGTTTCCCGGACACCGGGTACTACGAGCAGTACTTC
TRBV6-5	TRBD1	TRBJ1-1	-	CVSEFDSGGKAFF	TGTGTCTCTGAGTTTGACTCAGGGGGGAAAGCTTTCTTT
TRBV24-1	TRBD1	TRBJ1-1	-	CATTPGQPTEAFF	TGTGCCACAACTCCGGGACAGCCCACTGAAGCTTTCTTT
TRBV5-1	-	TRBJ2-2	once	CASSIQYANTGELFF	TGCGCCAGCAGCATACAGTACGCGAACACCGGGGAGCTGTTTTTT
TRBV10-2	TRBD1	TRBJ1-6	-	CASIPGQGSGSSPLHF	TGCGCCAGCATTCCGGGACAGGGTTCGGGAAGTTCACCCCTCCACTTT
TRBV28	-	TRBJ1-2	once	CASVDGDYGYTF	TGTGCCAGCGTAGACGGGGACTATGGCTACACCTTC
TRBV2	-	TRBJ1-6	-	CARWARGSPLHF	TGTGCCAGGTGGGCACGGGGGTCACCCCTCCACTTT
TRBV5-4	-	TRBJ1-2	-	CASSLGPSEQYGYTF	TGTGCCAGCAGCTTGGGTCCATCTGAGCAATATGGCTACACCTTC
TRBV2	-	TRBJ1-4	-	CATRPERLNEKLFF	TGTGCCACCCGCCCAGAGCGCCTAAATGAAAAACTGTTTTTT
TRBV5-1	TRBD1	TRBJ1-6	-	CASRQSSPGGMSPLHF	TGCGCCAGCAGACAGAGCTCACCAGGGGGCATGTCACCCCTCCACTTT
TRBV29-1	-	TRBJ2-2	-	CSVIGVANTGELFF	TGCAGCGTGATCGGGGTAGCAAACACCGGGGAGCTGTTTTTT
TRBV7-2	TRBD1	TRBJ1-6	-	CASSPQDRSQNSPLHF	TGTGCCAGCAGCCCCCAGGACAGGAGTCAGAATTCACCCCTCCACTTT
TRBV9	TRBD2	TRBJ2-5	-	CASSPGGGWWETQYF	TGTGCCAGCAGCCCCGGGGGGGGTTGGTGGGAGACCCAGTACTTC
TRBV6-1	-	TRBJ2-1	-	CASSENEPGQFF	TGTGCCAGCAGTGAAAATGAACCGGGGCAGTTCTTC
TRBV18	-	TRBJ1-2	few	CASSPEDHYGYTF	TGTGCCAGCTCACCAGAGGATCATTATGGCTACACCTTC
TRBV9	-	TRBJ2-1	-	CASSVGWGESSYNEQFF	TGTGCCAGCAGCGTAGGTTGGGGGGAGAGCTCCTACAATGAGCAGTTCTTC
TRBV7-2	TRBD2	TRBJ2-5	-	CASSRNVASGLETQYF	TGTGCCAGCAGCCGGAACGTTGCTAGCGGGCTGGAGACCCAGTACTTC
TRBV6-5	-	TRBJ1-1	few	CASIHGEGNTEAFF	TGTGCCAGCATTCACGGGGAGGGAAACACTGAAGCTTTCTTT